Listed below are T cell receptor beta chains from one sample, sequenced in a study of shared clonotypes between healthy human individuals. Sequencing used immunoSEQ multiplex PCR; TCRdb keeps in-frame clones, though not all of them. The table lists just over 2,000,000 clones, over 85% of them singletons, with more than 0.1% in the top ten. The sequenced sample was naive CD4+ T cells sorted from blood. Receptors originate from a man aged 18 to 30 in good health. The CDR3 runs from the conserved cysteine through the conserved F or W. Each record gives: V gene, D gene, J gene, clone size, CDR3 protein, CDR3 DNA. A D gene is named only where the DNA matches it firmly. Only some rows state a clone size, as once, few, many or a class for expanded clones.

>TRBV6-1|TRBD2|TRBJ2-3|NA
CASSGQAGVADTQYF
TGTGCCAGCAGTGGCCAAGCGGGAGTAGCAGATACGCAGTATTTT
>TRBV2|NA|TRBJ1-2|once
CASSGQTTDYGYTF
TGTGCCAGCAGTGGGCAGACTACCGACTATGGCTACACCTTC
>TRBV30|TRBD1|TRBJ2-7|NA
CAAQGQPSGIEQYF
TGTGCCGCCCAGGGACAGCCCTCAGGGATCGAGCAGTACTTC
>TRBV5-8|NA|TRBJ1-4|once
CASRRRDGAEKLFF
TGTGCCAGCAGAAGACGGGACGGAGCTGAAAAACTGTTTTTT
>TRBV9|NA|TRBJ2-7|NA
CASSVGNTPYEQYF
TGTGCCAGCAGCGTAGGTAATACCCCCTACGAGCAGTACTTC
>TRBV15|TRBD2|TRBJ2-3|NA
CATSRGTSGPAYTDTQYF
TGTGCCACCAGCCGTGGGACTAGCGGCCCCGCTTACACAGATACGCAGTATTTT
>TRBV25-1|TRBD2|TRBJ2-3|NA
CASSEWASGGDLDTQYF
TGTGCCAGCAGTGAATGGGCTAGCGGGGGGGATTTAGATACGCAGTATTTT
>TRBV10-3|TRBD1|TRBJ2-7|NA
CAIRGTGAYEQYF
TGTGCCATCAGGGGGACAGGAGCCTACGAGCAGTACTTC
>TRBV4-1|TRBD1|TRBJ2-2|NA
CASSAPGQGTGELFF
TGCGCCAGCAGCGCGCCGGGACAGGGGACCGGGGAGCTGTTTTTT
>TRBV28|NA|TRBJ2-2|NA
CASSPGGANTGELFF
TGTGCCAGCAGCCCGGGGGGCGCGAACACCGGGGAGCTGTTTTTT
>TRBV6-5|TRBD1|TRBJ2-7|NA
CASSYPGTATYEQYF
TGTGCCAGCAGTTACCCCGGGACAGCCACCTACGAGCAGTACTTC
>TRBV5-1|NA|TRBJ1-6|NA
CASSPSGQVKDSPLHF
TGCGCCAGCAGCCCCTCGGGGCAGGTAAAAGATTCACCCCTCCACTTT
>TRBV6-1|NA|TRBJ2-3|NA
CASSEGGTWGTDTQYF
TGTGCCAGCAGTGAAGGCGGGACCTGGGGCACAGATACGCAGTATTTT
>TRBV28|TRBD2|TRBJ2-2|once
CASRTSGGTGELFF
TGTGCCAGCAGGACTAGCGGGGGGACCGGGGAGCTGTTTTTT
>TRBV11-3|NA|TRBJ2-1|NA
CASSSRVGQEGLGRYNEQFF
TGTGCCAGCAGCTCCCGGGTAGGACAGGAGGGACTCGGGCGTTACAATGAGCAGTTCTTC
>TRBV16|TRBD1|TRBJ1-5|NA
CASSQSTGAYNQPQHF
TGTGCCAGCAGCCAATCCACAGGGGCCTACAATCAGCCCCAGCATTTT
>TRBV10-1|NA|TRBJ2-7|NA
CASSVSPSREQYF
TGCGCCAGCAGCGTATCCCCCTCTCGAGAGCAGTACTTC
>TRBV10-3|NA|TRBJ2-3|NA
CAISESTGAADTQYF
TGTGCCATCAGTGAGTCTACGGGGGCAGCGGATACGCAGTATTTT
>TRBV5-1|NA|TRBJ2-7|NA
CASSFSSANYEQYF
TGCGCCAGCAGCTTCTCTAGCGCGAACTACGAGCAGTACTTC
>TRBV28|TRBD1|TRBJ1-2|NA
CASITGQENYGYTF
TGTGCCAGCATAACGGGACAGGAAAACTATGGCTACACCTTC
>TRBV12-5|NA|TRBJ1-1|NA
CASGFGPTNTEAFF
TGTGCTAGTGGTTTTGGACCGACGAACACTGAAGCTTTCTTT
>TRBV29-1|TRBD1|TRBJ2-7|NA
CSVERYEDRTTYEQYF
TGCAGCGTTGAAAGGTACGAGGACAGGACCACCTACGAGCAGTACTTC